The 25 T cell receptor beta chains reported below all come from one sample, sequenced in a study of cytomegalovirus exposure and HLA in healthy donors. Vbeta (60) and Jbeta (13) primers were used in the PCR. The assay was immunoSEQ multiplex PCR, and TCRdb's table has in-frame clones only and misses some. Altogether about 92,000 clones are present, around four fifths being singletons, with the ten largest covering roughly 5.3%. The sample consisted of PBMCs. These receptors were taken from a woman under 30 in good health and CMV-seropositive.

V gene TRBV7-9 combines with J gene TRBJ2-3, with 8 bases aligning to TRBD2. Germline V gives CDR1 SEHNR, CDR2 FQNEAQ (reference sequence). Trimming removed 5 bases from V and 2 bases from J; junction bases left unmatched: 9. The CDR3 runs 16 residues. The CDR3 loop is CASSPTGTRVTDTQYF. CDR3 bases: TGTGCCAGCAGCCCGACCGGGACTAGGGTCACAGATACGCAGTATTTT. Combining the CDR3 with reference TRBV7-9 and TRBJ2-3 gives the whole variable domain DTGVSQNPRHKITKRGQNVTFRCDPISEHNRLYWYRQTLGQGPEFLTYFQNEAQLEKSRLLSDRFSAERPKGSFSTLEIQRTEQGDSAMYLCASSPTGTRVTDTQYFGPGTRLTVL.

The genes are TRBV5-4 and TRBJ2-6, with TRBD1 matching over 7 bases. Germline CDR1 and CDR2: SGHNT and YYREEE (reference sequence). This CDR3 is 17 amino acids long. V lost 4 bases to trimming and J lost 0 bases; unmatched junction nucleotides: 7. CDR3: CASSLGGPGSGANVLTF. The CDR3 nucleotides are TGTGCCAGCAGCCTAGGGGGCCCCGGCTCTGGGGCCAACGTCCTGACTTTC.

This clone was seen just once. V usage is TRBV7-6 and J usage is TRBJ2-2, with 8 positions matching TRBD1. Germline V gene lookup returns CDR1 SGHVS and CDR2 FNYEAQ. CDR3 length: 16 amino acids. Trimming removed 1 base from V and 4 bases from J; junction bases left unmatched: 5. The CDR3 spells CASSLVGQAVTGELFF. CDR3 bases: TGTGCCAGCAGCTTAGTGGGACAGGCAGTCACCGGGGAGCTGTTTTTT. Based on the CDR3 plus reference TRBV7-6 and TRBJ2-2, the full variable domain is GAGVSQSPRYKVTKRGQDVALRCDPISGHVSLYWYRQALGQGPEFLTYFNYEAQQDKSGLPNDRFSAERPEGSISTLTIQRTEQRDSAMYRCASSLVGQAVTGELFFGEGSRLTVL.

This clone was detected a few times. This sequence joins TRBV30 and TRBJ1-4; no firm D call. The ends were cut back, 3 bases at V and 8 bases at J, with 13 bases in the middle. The CDR3 is 13 residues long. CDR1 is GTSNPN and CDR2 is SVGIG in the germline V gene (reference sequence). CDR3 region: CAWRGKDFEKLFF. The CDR3 DNA follows: TGTGCCTGGAGAGGGAAGGACTTCGAAAAACTGTTTTTT.

V and J are TRBV6-1 and TRBJ2-1, with a tentative D call TRBD2 (5 bases). Trimming cost V 3 bases and J 0 bases, with 9 bases left between them. The V gene's germline CDR1 is MNHNS and CDR2 SASEGT. The CDR3 loop spans 15 amino acids. CDR3 nucleotides: TGTGCCAGCAGTGAGCGGGTAAGCTCCTACAATGAGCAGTTCTTC. Translated: CASSERVSSYNEQFF.

V gene TRBV5-6 combines with J gene TRBJ1-2, with 11 bases identical to TRBD1. With V trimmed by 4 bases and J by 6 bases, 8 bases remained unmatched. The germline V gene has CDR1 SGHDT and CDR2 YYEEEE. This CDR3 has 15 residues. The CDR3 DNA follows: TGTGCCAGCAGCGACGGGACAGGGGGAGTTAATGGCTACACCTTC. Encoded protein: CASSDGTGGVNGYTF.

The CDR3 region is CASSLEGTGAEAFF. For the CDR3, the DNA is TGTGCCAGCAGCTTAGAGGGGACAGGGGCGGAAGCTTTCTTT. The chain employs TRBV7-2 and TRBJ1-1, with TRBD1 matching 10 bases. The CDR3 contains 14 residues. Germline assignment: CDR1 SGHTA and CDR2 FQGNSA. V trimming: 1 base; J trimming: 8 bases; junction bases outside the gene matches: 4.

The chain carries TRBV2 and TRBJ1-1; TRBD1 is a possible D gene (5 bases). CDR1 SNHLY and CDR2 FYNNEI come from the germline V gene. V was trimmed by 5 bases and J by 4 bases, leaving 11 bases between them. The CDR3 spans 13 residues. The CDR3 protein is CASSLTVITEAFF. CDR3 bases: TGTGCCAGCAGTTTGACAGTCATCACTGAAGCTTTCTTT.

The chain links TRBV25-1 to TRBJ2-3, with 7 bases identical to TRBD2. The trim removed 6 bases at V and 5 bases at J, leaving 14 bases unmatched. The CDR3 is 16 residues long. CDR1 and CDR2 (germline): MGHDK, SYGVNS. The CDR3 spells CASSLMASGPQDTQYF. The CDR3 region has the DNA TGTGCCAGCAGCCTGATGGCTAGCGGACCCCAAGATACGCAGTATTTT.

The chain carries TRBV6-5 and TRBJ1-1; TRBD1 aligns across 12 bases. CDR1 MNHEY and CDR2 SVGAGI come from the germline V gene. The CDR3 totals 15 residues. The ends lost 10 bases at V and 0 bases at J; junction bases unmatched: 6. For the CDR3, the DNA is TGTGCCACCTCGGGACAGGGGGCCTTGAACACTGAAGCTTTCTTT. Protein product: CATSGQGALNTEAFF.

DNA for the CDR3: TGTGCCAGCAGTTTTATCCAGGGTACAGATACGCAGTATTTT. Translated: CASSFIQGTDTQYF. The chain employs TRBV27 and TRBJ2-3; tentative D call: TRBD1 (5 bases). The ends were cut back, 3 bases at V and 3 bases at J, with 10 bases in the middle. The germline gives CDR1 MNHEY, CDR2 SMNVEV (reference sequence). This CDR3 has 14 residues.

V is TRBV10-2 and J is TRBJ2-1; TRBD2 matches at 8 bases. CDR3 length: 16 amino acids. J was trimmed by 9 bases and V by 0 bases; bases with no gene match: 10. The germline V gene encodes CDR1 WSHSY and CDR2 SAAADI. The CDR3 reads CASSESIREGLVEQFF. Written as DNA, the CDR3 is TGCGCCAGCAGTGAGTCGATCCGGGAGGGCCTAGTTGAGCAGTTCTTC.

This clone was counted at least ten times. The chain uses TRBV27 and TRBJ2-7, with TRBD1 matching over 7 bases. The CDR3 consists of 12 residues. CDR1 and CDR2 from the germline V gene are MNHEY and SMNVEV (reference sequence). The V and J ends lost 6 bases and 3 bases, in that order; junction bases with no gene match: 2. The CDR3 loop reads CASRGDSYEQYF. The DNA for the CDR3 is TGTGCCAGCAGGGGGGACAGCTACGAGCAGTACTTC.

This chain connects TRBV7-8 to TRBJ2-1; 7 bases are a match to TRBD2. There are 16 residues in the CDR3. Germline lookup yields CDR1 SGHVS and CDR2 FQNEAQ. The ends lost 1 base at V and 4 bases at J; junction bases unmatched: 7. CDR3 sequence: CASSLDRSGMYNEQFF. CDR3 sequence (DNA): TGTGCCAGCAGCTTAGATAGGAGCGGGATGTACAATGAGCAGTTCTTC.

This clone appeared a single time. The rearrangement uses TRBV19 and TRBJ1-1; 7 bases map to TRBD1. V dropped 7 bases and J dropped 0; count of bases not matched to a gene: 5. Looked up from germline, CDR1 is LNHDA and CDR2 is SQIVND (reference sequence). The CDR3 has 14 amino acids. In nucleotides, the CDR3 is TGTGCCAGTAAAACGGACAGGATGAACACTGAAGCTTTCTTT. The encoded protein is CASKTDRMNTEAFF. Combining the CDR3 with reference TRBV19 and TRBJ1-1 gives the whole variable domain DGGITQSPKYLFRKEGQNVTLSCEQNLNHDAMYWYRQDPGQGLRLIYYSQIVNDFQKGDIAEGYSVSREKKESFPLTVTSAQKNPTAFYLCASKTDRMNTEAFFGQGTRLTVV.

The rearrangement links TRBV19 to TRBJ2-1, with 8 bases that match TRBD2. Trimming took 1 base from V and 6 from J; bases not matched to a gene: 5. CDR3 length: 15 residues. Germline values: CDR1 LNHDA, CDR2 SQIVND (reference sequence). The DNA for the CDR3 is TGTGCCAGTAGTATAGCCCCAGGGACTAGCAATGAGCAGTTCTTC. As protein: CASSIAPGTSNEQFF.

This chain joins TRBV5-4 and TRBJ2-7, with 11 bases matching TRBD2. The junction had 8 bases not matched to a gene; V was cut back by 5 bases and J by 1 base. Germline lookup yields CDR1 SGHNT and CDR2 YYREEE (reference sequence). The CDR3 is made up of 16 amino acids. The CDR3 coding sequence is TGTGCCAGCAGTTCGACTAGCGGGACAATATCCTACGAGCAGTACTTC. Encoded protein: CASSSTSGTISYEQYF. Supplemented by reference TRBV5-4 and TRBJ2-7, the full variable domain reads ETGVTQSPTHLIKTRGQQVTLRCSSQSGHNTVSWYQQALGQGPQFIFQYYREEENGRGNFPPRFSGLQFPNYSSELNVNALELDDSALYLCASSSTSGTISYEQYFGPGTRLTVT.

The chain combines TRBV9 with TRBJ1-5; D gene unclear. The CDR3 is 14 amino acids. Trimming cost V 2 bases and J 6 bases, with 12 bases left between them. Germline CDR1 reads SGDLS; CDR2 reads YYNGEE. CDR3 nucleotides: TGTGCCAGCAGCGTTGGTTCTAGTCGTCAGCCCCAGCATTTT. Translation: CASSVGSSRQPQHF.

This clone has a handful of counts. CDR3 sequence: CASSLGGSGNTIYF. CDR3 DNA sequence: TGTGCCAGCAGCTTGGGGGGCTCTGGAAACACCATATATTTT. V is TRBV7-9 and J is TRBJ1-3; a possible D gene is TRBD1 (5 bases). Germline values: CDR1 SEHNR, CDR2 FQNEAQ (reference sequence). The ends were cut back, 3 bases at V and 0 bases at J, with 6 bases in the middle. The CDR3 runs 14 residues.

The rearrangement joins TRBV6-5 to TRBJ1-6, with D possibly TRBD1 on 6 matching bases. Trimming pared 0 bases from V and 6 bases from J, leaving 9 bases between. There are 15 residues in the CDR3. Germline values: CDR1 MNHEY, CDR2 SVGAGI. The CDR3 spells CASSYSQGFNSPLHF. CDR3 nucleotides: TGTGCCAGCAGTTACTCTCAGGGGTTTAATTCACCCCTCCACTTT.

V usage is TRBV29-1 and J usage is TRBJ2-5; possible D gene TRBD1, 6 bases. V was shortened by 6 bases and J by 3 bases, with 11 bases between the two germline ends. This CDR3 is 12 amino acids long. Germline V gene lookup returns CDR1 SQVTM and CDR2 ANQGSEA. CDR3 sequence (DNA): TGCAGCGTCGGCGGACAGAAAGAGACCCAGTACTTC. Translation: CSVGGQKETQYF.

Only one count was recorded for this clone. The J gene is TRBJ2-5, the V gene TRBV13; TRBD2 matches at 7 bases. The ends lost 2 bases at V and 5 bases at J; junction bases unmatched: 8. This CDR3 is 15 amino acids long. Germline assignment: CDR1 PRHDT and CDR2 FYEKMQ (reference sequence). The CDR3 protein is CASSLRAGVVETQYF. Written as DNA, the CDR3 is TGTGCCAGCAGCTTAAGGGCGGGAGTGGTCGAGACCCAGTACTTC. Complete variable domain (other parts from reference TRBV13 and TRBJ2-5): AAGVIQSPRHLIKEKRETATLKCYPIPRHDTVYWYQQGPGQDPQFLISFYEKMQSDKGSIPDRFSAQQFSDYHSELNMSSLELGDSALYFCASSLRAGVVETQYFGPGTRLLVL.

This sequence joins TRBV5-1 and TRBJ2-7, with D possibly TRBD1 on 5 matching bases. Looked up from germline, CDR1 is SGHRS and CDR2 is YFSETQ. CDR3 size: 14 residues. Trimming removed 3 bases at V and 0 bases at J, with 10 bases between. CDR3 in amino acids: CASSYSQGSYEQYF. The CDR3 DNA is TGCGCCAGCAGCTACTCCCAGGGCTCCTACGAGCAGTACTTC.

The rearrangement joins TRBV14 to TRBJ2-1, with TRBD1 matching over 8 bases. Germline loops: CDR1 SGHDN, CDR2 FVKESK. The CDR3 contains 14 residues. Trimming took 1 base from V and 8 from J; bases not matched to a gene: 4. The CDR3 loop is CASSQGQGAYEQFF. CDR3 coding DNA: TGTGCCAGCAGCCAAGGCCAGGGGGCTTATGAGCAGTTCTTC.

This clone has more than one count but fewer than ten. The rearrangement links TRBV7-3 to TRBJ1-2; no definite D call. This CDR3 spans 13 amino acids. Germline CDR1 and CDR2: SGHTA and FQGTGA. V was shortened by 2 bases and J by 0 bases, with 4 bases between the two germline ends. CDR3: CASSLQANYGYTF. The CDR3 DNA reads TGTGCCAGCAGCTTACAGGCTAACTATGGCTACACCTTC.